This T cell receptor beta chain was documented in a study of CD8 T cells in Susac syndrome (dated by TCRdb to between 2018 and 2021). A note on the overall study: Among the sequenced Susac syndrome patients, six had clinically active disease and under 10 were in clinical remission. Susac syndrome patients were therapy-naive, on corticosteroids (some also receiving IVIg), or on IVIg alone at blood withdrawal. The study used repertoire sequencing to test whether antigen drove CD8+ T cell activation and differentiation in Susac syndrome. CD8+ T cell repertoire clonality was compared between some 13 healthy donors, approximately 14 Susac syndrome patients and 15 multiple sclerosis patients.

As regards this clonotype: Its target antigen remains unknown. The record has no base qualities; no much larger clone is one base away.

RNA was extracted using the RNeasy kit, and roughly 0.45 to 1 ug of the RNA was reverse transcribed with random hexamers. The immunoSEQ multiplex PCR assay, covering 54 Vbeta and 13 Jbeta segments, was used to amplify TCR beta CDR3 regions. To correct PCR amplification bias, a synthetic template baseline was used for both primer optimization and computational correction. In the authors' own workflow: Reads were annotated to V, D and J genes according to IMGT and were analyzed with immunoSEQ Analyzer, with only productive sequences retained. To calculate clonality, Shannon entropy was normalized by log2 of the number of productive unique sequences and then subtracted from one. For each patient and control, public and private clones were evaluated among the 100 most prevalent clones. A clone was defined as Susac-specific if it was absent from the healthy and MS cohorts, from approximately 980 published viral clones and from other ImmuneACCESS disease sequences. TCRdb trimmed the raw reads at Q25, called clones with MiXCR and kept productive beta chains. Each entry merges the rows of one CDR3 protein and shows their most common DNA and genes. The V and J calls were determined by TCRdb, not by the authors. The sample contains 100,000 to 150,000 distinct CDR3 sequences, around 94% of them found a single time. The ten largest clones represent approximately 0.2% of the sample.

Peripheral blood CD8+ and CD4+ T cells from healthy donors, Susac syndrome patients and multiple sclerosis patients were profiled by high-throughput TCR beta sequencing. Recently defined diagnostic criteria for definite or probable disease were met by the Susac syndrome patients. Bulk CD8+ and CD4+ T cells were purified by magnetic negative isolation, whereas CD8+ TEMRA cells were enriched by FACS. Blood was collected in EDTA tubes and processed within 24 hours, with PBMCs isolated through density gradient centrifugation. PBMCs intended for TCR sequencing were cryopreserved in liquid nitrogen and were subsequently thawed in a 37 degrees C water bath. A purity of at least 90% was achieved for sorted or isolated CD4+, CD8+ and CD8+ TEMRA cells. The CDR3 runs 16 residues from the cysteine to the phenylalanine. CDR3 DNA only is kept here, 48 bases in frame from base 1. After removal of 5 bases from V and 4 bases from J, the junction retains 12 bases not matched to a gene. For CDR1 and CDR2, the germline V gene (reference sequence) lists SEHNR and FQNEAQ.

General study outcomes and caveats: Sixteen Susac-specific public clones were identified in the total CD8+ repertoire, and roughly five Susac-specific public clones were identified in the CD8+ TEMRA repertoire. The number of individuals in the TCR sequencing and HLA analysis was recognized as being relatively small. Clonal expansion was observed in Susac syndrome CD8+ repertoires, with the highest expansion in CD8+ TEMRA cells and greater expansion in clinically active than in remitting patients.

The source of this sequence is a human donor with Susac syndrome. Sequenced input: CD8+ T cells from PBMCs. The sequence links TRBV7-9 to TRBJ2-3; TRBD1 aligns with 7 central bases. CDR3 protein: CASSPRQGESADTQYF. The sequenced DNA is TGTGCCAGCAGCCCGCGACAGGGAGAGTCTGCAGATACGCAGTATTTT.